A selection of T cell receptor beta chains follows, all from one sample in a study of T cells in Graves' hyperthyroidism and ophthalmopathy. TCRdb recomputed calls from the multiplex PCR reads with MiXCR, one row per CDR3 protein. The sample consists of hundreds of thousands of distinct CDR3 sequences, roughly 14% of them appearing once. The specimen sequenced was blood. Receptor source: a woman in her 50s with Graves' ophthalmopathy. Each CDR3 is given with its conserved first and last residue. A D gene is named only where the DNA matches it firmly. The size field is filled for only some rows; it gives once, few, many or a size class.

clone_size: .; d_call: .; j_call: TRBJ2-2; v_call: TRBV6-2/TRBV6-3; cdr3_aa: CASSYSGLNTGELFF; cdr3_nt: TGTGCCAGCAGTTACTCGGGACTCAACACCGGGGAGCTGTTTTTT
clone_size: few; d_call: .; j_call: TRBJ2-4; v_call: TRBV5-1; cdr3_aa: CASSLVPHTSFTAKNIQYF; cdr3_nt: TGCGCCAGCAGCTTGGTTCCCCATACTAGTTTTACAGCCAAAAACATTCAGTACTTC
clone_size: many; d_call: TRBD2; j_call: TRBJ2-1; v_call: TRBV9; cdr3_aa: CASSASTSSGRAENEQFF; cdr3_nt: TGTGCCAGCAGCGCCTCGACTTCCAGCGGGAGGGCTGAAAATGAGCAGTTCTTC
clone_size: many; d_call: TRBD2; j_call: TRBJ2-2; v_call: TRBV29-1; cdr3_aa: CSIWTSGNTGELFF; cdr3_nt: TGCAGCATCTGGACTAGCGGTAACACCGGGGAGCTGTTTTTT
clone_size: many; d_call: TRBD1; j_call: TRBJ2-2; v_call: TRBV20-1; cdr3_aa: CSARSQGATGELFF; cdr3_nt: TGCAGTGCTAGATCCCAGGGGGCGACCGGGGAGCTGTTTTTT
clone_size: .; d_call: .; j_call: TRBJ2-1; v_call: TRBV5-1; cdr3_aa: CASSLSPGSSYNEQFF; cdr3_nt: TGCGCCAGCAGCTTGTCTCCGGGGAGCTCCTACAATGAGCAGTTCTTC
clone_size: many; d_call: TRBD1; j_call: TRBJ1-1; v_call: TRBV3-1; cdr3_aa: CASSPAGQGNSEAFF; cdr3_nt: TGTGCCAGCAGTCCTGCTGGACAGGGTAATAGTGAAGCTTTCTTT
clone_size: .; d_call: .; j_call: TRBJ1-3; v_call: TRBV28; cdr3_aa: CASSFWTNGNTIYF; cdr3_nt: TGTGCCAGCAGTTTTTGGACGAATGGAAACACCATATATTTT
clone_size: many; d_call: .; j_call: TRBJ2-1; v_call: TRBV2; cdr3_aa: CASSAGWEVMNNEQFF; cdr3_nt: TGTGCCAGCAGCGCAGGGTGGGAAGTTATGAACAATGAGCAGTTCTTC
clone_size: many; d_call: .; j_call: TRBJ1-5; v_call: TRBV28; cdr3_aa: CASSLVGGSNQPQHF; cdr3_nt: TGTGCCAGCAGTTTGGTAGGGGGGAGCAATCAGCCCCAGCATTTT
clone_size: many; d_call: .; j_call: TRBJ2-7; v_call: TRBV13; cdr3_aa: CASSPGGSGSYEQYF; cdr3_nt: TGTGCCAGCAGCCCCGGAGGGAGCGGCTCCTACGAGCAGTACTTC
clone_size: .; d_call: .; j_call: TRBJ1-2; v_call: TRBV24-1; cdr3_aa: CATSDSGFYGYTF; cdr3_nt: TGTGCCACCAGTGATTCGGGTTTCTATGGCTACACCTTC
clone_size: .; d_call: .; j_call: TRBJ1-2; v_call: TRBV4-1; cdr3_aa: CASSQAGTRNYGYTF; cdr3_nt: TGCGCCAGCAGCCAGGCTGGGACAAGGAACTATGGCTACACCTTC
clone_size: .; d_call: TRBD2; j_call: TRBJ2-4; v_call: TRBV4-3; cdr3_aa: CASSQLLAGEIKNIQYF; cdr3_nt: TGCGCCAGCAGCCAATTACTAGCGGGAGAGATCAAAAACATTCAGTACTTC
clone_size: few; d_call: TRBD2; j_call: TRBJ2-4; v_call: TRBV15; cdr3_aa: CATSRDRTGTRVGSIQYF; cdr3_nt: TGTGCCACCAGCAGAGATCGGACTGGGACTAGGGTTGGAAGCATTCAGTACTTC
clone_size: few; d_call: TRBD1; j_call: TRBJ1-2; v_call: TRBV28; cdr3_aa: CASGGQGVGNYGYTF; cdr3_nt: TGTGCCAGCGGGGGACAGGGGGTCGGTAACTATGGCTACACCTTC
clone_size: few; d_call: TRBD2; j_call: TRBJ2-1; v_call: TRBV24-1; cdr3_aa: CATSELASGRSKQFF; cdr3_nt: TGTGCCACCAGTGAGCTCGCTAGCGGGAGGTCGAAGCAGTTCTTC
clone_size: .; d_call: TRBD1; j_call: TRBJ2-2; v_call: TRBV27; cdr3_aa: CASKTGTGIATGELFF; cdr3_nt: TGTGCCAGCAAAACTGGGACAGGGATTGCGACCGGGGAGCTGTTTTTT
clone_size: many; d_call: .; j_call: TRBJ1-4; v_call: TRBV7-9; cdr3_aa: CASSLAGATTNEKLFF; cdr3_nt: TGTGCCAGCAGTTTAGCCGGGGCGACAACTAATGAAAAACTGTTTTTT
clone_size: .; d_call: TRBD2; j_call: TRBJ2-3; v_call: TRBV9; cdr3_aa: CASGLSSGTDTQYF; cdr3_nt: TGTGCCAGTGGTTTGTCTAGCGGAACAGATACGCAGTATTTT
clone_size: many; d_call: .; j_call: TRBJ2-1; v_call: TRBV30; cdr3_aa: CAWSGFNEQFF; cdr3_nt: TGTGCCTGGAGTGGTTTCAATGAGCAGTTCTTC
clone_size: few; d_call: .; j_call: TRBJ2-1; v_call: TRBV7-3; cdr3_aa: CASSKSSSYNEQFF; cdr3_nt: TGTGCCAGCAGCAAAAGCTCCTCCTACAATGAGCAGTTCTTC
clone_size: many; d_call: .; j_call: TRBJ1-1; v_call: TRBV15; cdr3_aa: CATSWRTMNTEAFF; cdr3_nt: TGTGCCACCTCTTGGAGGACGATGAACACTGAAGCTTTCTTT
clone_size: .; d_call: .; j_call: TRBJ1-2; v_call: TRBV7-3; cdr3_aa: CASSIDLNRTNYGYTF; cdr3_nt: TGTGCCAGTAGTATAGATTTGAACAGGACTAACTATGGCTACACCTTC
clone_size: many; d_call: .; j_call: TRBJ2-1; v_call: TRBV7-2; cdr3_aa: CASSYQSSYNEQFF; cdr3_nt: TGTGCCAGCAGCTATCAAAGCTCCTACAATGAGCAGTTCTTC
clone_size: many; d_call: .; j_call: TRBJ2-7; v_call: TRBV5-1; cdr3_aa: CASSSGLNYEQYF; cdr3_nt: TGCGCCAGCAGCTCCGGACTGAACTACGAGCAGTACTTC
clone_size: many; d_call: .; j_call: TRBJ1-2; v_call: TRBV28; cdr3_aa: CASSLGGDYGYTF; cdr3_nt: TGTGCCAGCAGCTTAGGGGGGGACTATGGCTACACCTTC
clone_size: few; d_call: .; j_call: TRBJ2-5; v_call: TRBV5-1; cdr3_aa: CASSFPGRQETQYF; cdr3_nt: TGCGCCAGCAGCTTCCCGGGCCGTCAAGAGACCCAGTACTTC
clone_size: .; d_call: TRBD2; j_call: TRBJ2-2; v_call: TRBV20-1; cdr3_aa: CSAPGGTSTGELFF; cdr3_nt: TGCAGTGCTCCCGGGGGGACGAGCACCGGGGAGCTGTTTTTT
clone_size: many; d_call: .; j_call: TRBJ2-1; v_call: TRBV18; cdr3_aa: CASSPPTLRPGEQFF; cdr3_nt: TGTGCCAGCTCACCACCGACACTACGACCGGGTGAGCAGTTCTTC
clone_size: .; d_call: .; j_call: TRBJ1-5; v_call: TRBV27; cdr3_aa: CASSLWGNQPQHF; cdr3_nt: TGTGCCAGCAGTTTATGGGGAAATCAGCCCCAGCATTTT
clone_size: few; d_call: .; j_call: TRBJ1-1; v_call: TRBV6-1; cdr3_aa: CASSEGRFPEAFF; cdr3_nt: TGTGCCAGCAGTGAGGGGCGGTTCCCTGAAGCTTTCTTT
clone_size: .; d_call: TRBD1; j_call: TRBJ1-1; v_call: TRBV2; cdr3_aa: CASINRDRGAEAFF; cdr3_nt: TGTGCCAGCATCAACCGGGACAGGGGGGCTGAAGCTTTCTTT
clone_size: .; d_call: TRBD2; j_call: TRBJ2-7; v_call: TRBV12-3/TRBV12-4; cdr3_aa: CASSSLASGSYEQYF; cdr3_nt: TGTGCCAGCAGTTCCCTGGCTAGCGGGAGCTACGAGCAGTACTTC
clone_size: many; d_call: TRBD2; j_call: TRBJ2-5; v_call: TRBV27; cdr3_aa: CASSLSGRPQETQYF; cdr3_nt: TGTGCCAGCAGTCTCAGCGGGAGGCCCCAAGAGACCCAGTACTTC
clone_size: many; d_call: .; j_call: TRBJ2-3; v_call: TRBV7-3; cdr3_aa: CASSHGTQDTQYF; cdr3_nt: TGTGCCAGCAGCCACGGGACTCAGGATACGCAGTATTTT
clone_size: many; d_call: TRBD2; j_call: TRBJ2-3; v_call: TRBV7-6; cdr3_aa: CASSVLAGKDTQYF; cdr3_nt: TGTGCCAGCAGCGTACTAGCGGGGAAAGATACGCAGTATTTT
clone_size: .; d_call: TRBD2; j_call: TRBJ2-1; v_call: TRBV29-1; cdr3_aa: CSVDGTSGSYNEQFF; cdr3_nt: TGCAGCGTAGACGGGACTAGCGGGAGCTACAATGAGCAGTTCTTC
clone_size: few; d_call: .; j_call: TRBJ1-1; v_call: TRBV9; cdr3_aa: CASSNRDGHEAFF; cdr3_nt: TGTGCCAGCAGCAACCGGGACGGACACGAAGCTTTCTTT
clone_size: few; d_call: .; j_call: TRBJ2-7; v_call: TRBV6-1; cdr3_aa: CASSSTYTERVYAYEQYF; cdr3_nt: TGTGCCAGCAGTTCTACCTATACCGAGCGGGTATATGCCTACGAGCAGTACTTC
clone_size: many; d_call: TRBD1; j_call: TRBJ1-4; v_call: TRBV30; cdr3_aa: CAWKGQGNEKLFF; cdr3_nt: TGTGCCTGGAAGGGACAGGGGAATGAAAAACTGTTTTTT